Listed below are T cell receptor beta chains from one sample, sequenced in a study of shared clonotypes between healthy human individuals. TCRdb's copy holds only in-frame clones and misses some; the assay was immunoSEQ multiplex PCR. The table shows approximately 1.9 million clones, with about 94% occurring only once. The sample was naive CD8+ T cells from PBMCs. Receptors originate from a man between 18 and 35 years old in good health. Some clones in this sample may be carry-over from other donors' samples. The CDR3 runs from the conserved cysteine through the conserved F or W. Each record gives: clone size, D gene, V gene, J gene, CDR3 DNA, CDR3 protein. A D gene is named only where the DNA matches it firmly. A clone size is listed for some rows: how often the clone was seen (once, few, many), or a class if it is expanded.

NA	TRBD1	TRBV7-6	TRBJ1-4	TGTGCCAGCAGCCCCCTTGGGGAGGGGGCGAGTGAAAAACTGTTTTTT	CASSPLGEGASEKLFF
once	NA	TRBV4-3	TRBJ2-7	TGCGCCAGCAGCCGGACAACACAGAGAGGCTACGAGCAGTACTTC	CASSRTTQRGYEQYF
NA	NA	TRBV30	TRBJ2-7	TGTGCCTCCGACAGACCGAGCTCCTACGAGCAGTGCTTC	CASDRPSSYEQCF
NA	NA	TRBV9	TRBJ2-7	TGTGCCAGCAGCCCTAGCGACTGGTTCCCCGAGCAGTACTTC	CASSPSDWFPEQYF
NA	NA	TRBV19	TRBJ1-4	TGTGCCAGTAAGCCTAGAGGAACTAATGAAAAACTGTTTTTT	CASKPRGTNEKLFF
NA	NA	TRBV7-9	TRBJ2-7	TGTGCCAGCAGCGGGGGCACCAGGGGCCCCGGCTACGAGCAGTACTTC	CASSGGTRGPGYEQYF
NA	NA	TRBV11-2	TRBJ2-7	TGTGCCAGCAGCCACAACTCCTACGAGCAGTACTTC	CASSHNSYEQYF
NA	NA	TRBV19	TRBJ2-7	TGTGCCAGTAGTATAGGGGTACCAGCCTCCTACGAGCAGTACTTC	CASSIGVPASYEQYF
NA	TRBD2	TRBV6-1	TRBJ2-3	TGTGCCAGCAGTCTGGGACTAGCGGGGGTTTTT	CASSLGLAGVF
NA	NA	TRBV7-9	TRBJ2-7	TGTGCCAGCAGCTTAGCTGCGGGGATATCCTACGAGCAGTACTTC	CASSLAAGISYEQYF
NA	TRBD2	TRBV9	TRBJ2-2	TGTGCCAGCAGCGCCCGGGGAAATAGACTAGCGGGATCGCACGGGGAGCTGTTTTTT	CASSARGNRLAGSHGELFF
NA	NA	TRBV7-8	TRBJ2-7	TGTGCCAGCAGCTCAAGGGACTCCGATCGCTACGAGCAGTACTTC	CASSSRDSDRYEQYF
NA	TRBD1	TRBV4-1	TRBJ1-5	TGCGCCAGCAGCCAAGTGACAGGGGGACAGGGCCAGCCCCAGCATTTT	CASSQVTGGQGQPQHF
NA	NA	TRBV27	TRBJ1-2	TGTGCCAGCAGTAATGACAGGATGCCTAAGGGCTACACCTTC	CASSNDRMPKGYTF
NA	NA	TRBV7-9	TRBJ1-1	TGTGCCAGCAGCTCCGTGGACGTTGCGAACACTGAAGCTTTCTTT	CASSSVDVANTEAFF
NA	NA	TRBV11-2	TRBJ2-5	TGTGCCAGCAGCTTGTGGCAGACCGAGACCCAGTACTTC	CASSLWQTETQYF
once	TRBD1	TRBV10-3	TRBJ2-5	TGTGCCATCAGTGTCACCGGGACAGGGGGCGGGAAGACCCAGTACTTC	CAISVTGTGGGKTQYF
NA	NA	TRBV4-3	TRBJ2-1	TGCGCCAGCAGCCGCCAAGAGAGATTATACAATGAGCAGTTCTTC	CASSRQERLYNEQFF
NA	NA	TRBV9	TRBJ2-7	TGTGCCAGCAGCGTAGTATCAGGGTCCGAGCAGTACTTC	CASSVVSGSEQYF
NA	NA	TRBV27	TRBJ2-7	TGTGCCAGCAGTTTCCTACAGGGCCCACCCTACGAGCAGTACTTC	CASSFLQGPPYEQYF
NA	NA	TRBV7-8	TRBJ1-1	TGTGCCAGCAGCCCAAGGGCACAGATCCTGAACACTGAAGCTTTCTTT	CASSPRAQILNTEAFF
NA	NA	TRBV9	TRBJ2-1	TGTGCCAGCAGCGTAGGGGATGTCGGGATCTCGGCCTACAATGAGCAGTTCTTC	CASSVGDVGISAYNEQFF
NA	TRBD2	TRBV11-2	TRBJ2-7	TGTGCCAGCACCCCTCGGGGGGGGGTGGCGTACGAGCAGTACTTC	CASTPRGGVAYEQYF
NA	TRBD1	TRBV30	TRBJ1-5	TGTGCCTGGAGGGACAGGGGGCCAAGTCAGCCCCAGCATTTT	CAWRDRGPSQPQHF
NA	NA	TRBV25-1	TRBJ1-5	TGTGCCAGCAGTGAAGGGGCCCGCGAGCAGCCCCAGCATTTT	CASSEGAREQPQHF
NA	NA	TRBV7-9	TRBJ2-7	TGTGCCAGCAGCTTAGACCAGTCCGAGCAGTACTTC	CASSLDQSEQYF
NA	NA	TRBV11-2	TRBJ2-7	TGTGCCAGCAGCTTTAGTGGACAGTGGGGCTACGAGCAGTACTTC	CASSFSGQWGYEQYF
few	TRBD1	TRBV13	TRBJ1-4	TGTGCCAGCAGCTTAGGCCGGGACAGCCTAGAAAAACTGTTTTTT	CASSLGRDSLEKLFF
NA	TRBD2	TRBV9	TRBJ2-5	TGTGCCAGCGGGAGTGGGCGGGGGGAGACCCAGTACTTC	CASGSGRGETQYF
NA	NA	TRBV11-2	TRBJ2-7	TGTGCCAGCAGCTTATCCCTCGGGACACCATCCTACGAGCAGTACTTC	CASSLSLGTPSYEQYF
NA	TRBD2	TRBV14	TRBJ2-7	TGTGCCAGCAGCCAAGATTTTGCGGGAGGGTACTACGAGCAGTACTTC	CASSQDFAGGYYEQYF
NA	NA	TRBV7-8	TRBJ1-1	TGTGCCAGCAGCTGGGATAGAGGGTTTAAAATGAACACTGAAGCTTTCTTT	CASSWDRGFKMNTEAFF
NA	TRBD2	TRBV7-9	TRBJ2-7	TGTGCCAGAGGGGAGGGAAACGAGCAGTACTTC	CARGEGNEQYF
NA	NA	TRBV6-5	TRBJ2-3	TGTGCCAGCAGTTACCCAAGCACAGATACGCAGTATTTT	CASSYPSTDTQYF
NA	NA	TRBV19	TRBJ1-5	TGTGCCAGTAGTATAGATGCAGGGGCGGGATATAGCAATCAGCCCCAGCATTTT	CASSIDAGAGYSNQPQHF
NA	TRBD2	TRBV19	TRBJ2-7	TGTGCCAGTAGTATTACACTAGCGGGAGTCTACGAGCAGTACTTC	CASSITLAGVYEQYF
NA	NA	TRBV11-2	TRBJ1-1	TGTGCCAGCAGCTTGTACAGGGCTTCAGAAGCTTTCTTT	CASSLYRASEAFF
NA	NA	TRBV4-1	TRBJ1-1	TGCGCCAGCAGCCAAGTCGGGGCCGGGCGGCGGACCTTTTTGGAAGCTTTCTTT	CASSQVGAGRRTFLEAFF
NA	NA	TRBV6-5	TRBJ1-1	TGTGCCAGTAGCCTAGGACTGAACACTGAAGCTTTCTTT	CASSLGLNTEAFF
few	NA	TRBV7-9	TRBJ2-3	TGTGCCAGCAGCGCCCGTAGGGGACGTACCACAGATACGCAGTATTTT	CASSARRGRTTDTQYF
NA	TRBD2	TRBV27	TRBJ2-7	TGTGCCAGCAGTTTAAGGCCCCGGACTAGCGGGAGATTTGAGCAGTACTTC	CASSLRPRTSGRFEQYF
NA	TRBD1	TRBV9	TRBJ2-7	TGTGCCAGCAGCGCCGGGACAGGCCCCTACGAGCAGTACTTC	CASSAGTGPYEQYF
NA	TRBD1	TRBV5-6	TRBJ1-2	TGTGCCAGCAGCTGGACAGGTTCCAACTATGGCTACACCTTC	CASSWTGSNYGYTF